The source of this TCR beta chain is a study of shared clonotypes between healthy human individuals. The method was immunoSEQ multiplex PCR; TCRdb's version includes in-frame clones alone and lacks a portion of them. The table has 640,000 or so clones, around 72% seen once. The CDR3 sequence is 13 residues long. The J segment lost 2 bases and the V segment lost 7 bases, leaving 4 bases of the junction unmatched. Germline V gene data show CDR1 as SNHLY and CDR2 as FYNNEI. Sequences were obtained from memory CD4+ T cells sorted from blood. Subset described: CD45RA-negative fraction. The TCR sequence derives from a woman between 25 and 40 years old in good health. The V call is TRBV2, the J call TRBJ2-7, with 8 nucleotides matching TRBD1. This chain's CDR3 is CASKRTGPYEQYF. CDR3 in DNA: TGTGCCAGCAAACGGACAGGGCCCTACGAGCAGTACTTC. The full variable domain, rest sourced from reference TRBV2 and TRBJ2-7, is EPEVTQTPSHQVTQMGQEVILRCVPISNHLYFYWYRQILGQKVEFLVSFYNNEISEKSEIFDDQFSVERPDGSNFTLKIRSTKLEDSAMYFCASKRTGPYEQYFGPGTRLTVT.